Below are 15 T cell receptor beta chains sequenced from a single sample in a study of T cell repertoires in ileal Crohn's disease. The repertoire was sequenced with immunoSEQ multiplex PCR; TCRdb's copy has only in-frame clones and lacks some. The table has tens of thousands of clones, roughly 81% seen once; the top ten hold 5.5% to 7%. The sample comprised ileal tissue. Source of these receptors: an adult with Crohn's disease.

This chain joins TRBV6-5 and TRBJ1-2; D gene uncertain. There are 14 residues in the CDR3. Germline loops: CDR1 MNHEY, CDR2 SVGAGI. Between the trimmed V and J ends, which lost 0 bases and 7 bases, there was a span of 12 bases. The CDR3 here is CASSYSGGSGGYTF. For the CDR3, the DNA is TGTGCCAGCAGTTACTCGGGCGGGTCGGGTGGCTACACCTTC.

The CDR3 is CASSRQGFDYGYTF. The CDR3 DNA sequence: TGCGCCAGCAGTAGACAGGGATTCGACTATGGCTACACCTTC. The rearrangement uses TRBV10-1 and TRBJ1-2, with 7 nucleotides matching TRBD1. Trimming removed 5 bases from V and 3 bases from J; junction bases left unmatched: 6. The CDR3 sequence is 14 residues long. CDR1 and CDR2 from the germline V gene are WNHNN and SYGVQD (reference sequence).

The chain carries TRBV2 and TRBJ1-2; the D is unclear. Trimming took off 6 bases at V and 8 bases at J, with 13 bases between the two ends. Germline V gives CDR1 SNHLY, CDR2 FYNNEI. The length of the CDR3 is 12 residues. CDR3 coding DNA: TGTGCCAGCAGCTCCCTTCAGAGGGGCTACACCTTC. This translates into CASSSLQRGYTF.

The chain recombines TRBV6-1 with TRBJ1-2, with a weak D call TRBD1 (5 bases). Germline V gives CDR1 MNHNS, CDR2 SASEGT. The CDR3 consists of 15 residues. Trimming shortened V by 6 bases and J by 4 bases, and 18 bases separated the two germline ends. Here the CDR3 DNA reads TGTGCCAGCAGCACCGGTGGGGCCCCTGGCTATGGCTACACCTTC. Translation gives CASSTGGAPGYGYTF.

The V gene is TRBV30, the J gene TRBJ2-3, with 14 bases that match TRBD2. After removal of 8 bases from V and 3 bases from J, the junction contained 4 bases not matched to a gene. CDR1 and CDR2 from the germline V gene are GTSNPN and SVGIG (reference sequence). This CDR3 region has 14 residues. CDR3 DNA sequence: TGTGCCACCCGACTAGCGGGGGGGACAGATACGCAGTATTTT. It codes for CATRLAGGTDTQYF.

The chain couples TRBV19 to TRBJ2-1; maybe TRBD1 (6 bases). V was trimmed by 6 bases and J by 3 bases, leaving 15 bases between them. The CDR3 length is 15 residues. Germline-derived CDR1 and CDR2 are LNHDA and SQIVND (reference sequence). The CDR3 here is CASRPPGHRYNEQFF. CDR3 bases: TGTGCCAGTAGGCCCCCGGGACACCGCTACAATGAGCAGTTCTTC.

The chain combines TRBV29-1 with TRBJ1-2; D might be TRBD1 (5 bases). CDR3 length equals 14 residues. The germline V gene has CDR1 SQVTM and CDR2 ANQGSEA. V was clipped by 0 bases and J by 6 bases, with 14 bases between them. CDR3 nucleotides: TGCAGCGTTGAAGATCCGAGCAGGGAGGATGGCTACACCTTC. This sequence encodes CSVEDPSREDGYTF.

V usage is TRBV5-4 and J usage is TRBJ1-2; D unresolved. This CDR3 has 14 amino acids. CDR1 and CDR2 (germline): SGHNT, YYREEE (reference sequence). The ends were cut back, 0 bases at V and 13 bases at J, with 19 bases in the middle. CDR3 residues: CASSLEAGSGSSTF. For the CDR3, the DNA is TGTGCCAGCAGCTTGGAGGCGGGCAGCGGGAGTTCCACCTTC.

This clone was recorded a few times. The gene calls are TRBV11-2 and TRBJ1-2; maybe TRBD1 (6 bases). This CDR3 region has 15 residues. The germline CDR1 and CDR2 sequences are SGHAT and FQNNGV. V shed 0 bases and J shed 5 bases, with 13 bases lying between them. CDR3 sequence: CASSLDPGAIYGYTF. In nucleotides, the CDR3 is TGTGCCAGCAGCTTAGATCCAGGGGCTATATATGGCTACACCTTC.

This clone came up once. This sequence joins TRBV10-1 and TRBJ2-1; D may be TRBD1 (5 bases). Per the germline V gene, CDR1 is WNHNN and CDR2 is SYGVQD (reference sequence). The CDR3 loop spans 15 amino acids. Trimming took 8 bases from V and 0 from J, leaving 14 bases between them. The CDR3: CASANYRSSYNEQFF. Here the CDR3 DNA reads TGCGCCAGCGCCAACTACAGGAGCTCCTACAATGAGCAGTTCTTC.

The chain has TRBV6-6 and TRBJ2-5, with D maybe TRBD1 (6 bases). Looked up from germline, CDR1 is MNHNY and CDR2 is SVGAGI (reference sequence). The V gene lost 5 bases and the J gene lost 5 bases, with 21 bases spanning the gap. The CDR3 runs to 16 residues. CDR3 DNA: TGTGCCAGCAGTAAGGGCAGGGGAACGTTTGGGGAGACCCAGTACTTC. Translated: CASSKGRGTFGETQYF.

The rearrangement uses TRBV5-6 and TRBJ1-2, with D possibly TRBD1 on 5 matching bases. Trimming cost V 3 bases and J 3 bases, with 18 bases left between them. Looked up from germline, CDR1 is SGHDT and CDR2 is YYEEEE. The CDR3 has 16 residues. CDR3 amino acids: CASSSGAGSGDYGYTF. The CDR3 coding sequence is TGTGCCAGCAGCTCGGGAGCCGGGTCGGGGGACTATGGCTACACCTTC.

This chain links TRBV6-1 with TRBJ2-7; D possibly corresponds to TRBD2 (5 bases). This CDR3 is built from 14 residues. Germline CDR1 MNHNS, CDR2 SASEGT. Trimming took off 3 bases at V and 4 bases at J, with 13 bases between the two ends. CDR3 DNA sequence: TGTGCCAGCAGTGACCTCGGACTCGGATACGAGCAGTACTTC. Translating it yields CASSDLGLGYEQYF.

This clone was observed a single time. This rearrangement joins TRBV7-9 to TRBJ2-5; TRBD2 matches at 10 bases. V was clipped by 3 bases and J by 0 bases; unmatched bases: 7. The germline gives CDR1 SEHNR, CDR2 FQNEAQ (reference sequence). The CDR3 consists of 17 residues. CDR3 sequence: CASSFVGLAAYQETQYF. The CDR3 nucleotides read TGTGCCAGCAGCTTTGTAGGACTAGCGGCATACCAAGAGACCCAGTACTTC.

V and J are TRBV27 and TRBJ1-2; 11 positions match TRBD1. Germline loops: CDR1 MNHEY, CDR2 SMNVEV (reference sequence). This CDR3 has 15 residues. The V gene end was trimmed by 5 bases and the J gene end by 4 bases; junction bases not matched to a gene: 6. CDR3 in DNA: TGTGCCAGCAGTAGCACCGGGACAGGGGGCTATGGCTACACCTTC. It yields the protein CASSSTGTGGYGYTF.